This is a list of T cell receptor beta chains from one sample in a study of T cell changes during pregnancy in multiple sclerosis. The protocol was immunoSEQ multiplex PCR, while the TCRdb copy is restricted to in-frame clones and leaves out a portion. The sample consists of tens of thousands of clones, roughly nine tenths of them appearing once. This sample comprised CD4+ T cells from peripheral blood mononuclear cells, obtained in the third trimester of pregnancy. The receptors shown here come from a female donor with multiple sclerosis, enrolled in a pregnancy study. The CDR3 runs from the conserved cysteine through the conserved F or W.

V | CDR3
TRBV5-1 | CASSKFVAERGNEQFF
TRBV5-1 | CASRLQGWGYTF
TRBV29-1 | CSFHKQGIGEKLFF
TRBV10-2 | CASNRDSPLDTGELFF
TRBV19 | CASSTDSTPGQPQHF
TRBV9 | CASSVLGVGELFF
TRBV28 | CATTLDRADTEAFF
TRBV5-1 | CASSLALGTDTQYF
TRBV30 | CAWSDHYTGGTEAFF
TRBV19 | CASYDPRGPGQGYTDTQYF
TRBV11-2 | CASSLAADTEAFF
TRBV30 | CASTKVGLTKDSTDTQYF
TRBV5-6 | CASSLYGAGTGMIMETQYF
TRBV30 | CAWDNRGNEQFF
TRBV7-6 | CASRDLGGVTMFF
TRBV5-4 | CASSLDNYYGYTF
TRBV7-6 | CASSLGGRNTEAFF
TRBV5-1 | CASSPSGQGQGYGYTF
TRBV19 | CASSRDRFYSLYGYTF
TRBV30 | CAWSTSGGPNEQFF
TRBV7-9 | CASSSSRGQEYNQPQHF
TRBV29-1 | CSVVTGKGATNEKLFF
TRBV30 | CAWSSDRGATNEKLFF
TRBV30 | CAWSMGGVYEQYF
TRBV30 | CAWSVAGTGQPQHF
TRBV11-2 | CASSSTTGLTVDEQYF
TRBV6-6 | CASTHRTGAGAGEQYF
TRBV30 | CAWSGQGVGQPQHF
TRBV23-1 | CASSLRGFGFANYGYTF
TRBV6-1 | CASSEGRSYEQYF
TRBV28 | CASSEAGTGYSGANVLTF
TRBV25-1 | CATRTGTGVGGSEKLFF
TRBV4-3 | CASSQEPRTEAFF
TRBV6-1 | CASSEERGAVSGNTIYF
TRBV7-2 | CASSLQGQVTEAFF
TRBV2 | CASSLGTSAETQYF
TRBV27 | CASSLSWGDIANYGYTF
TRBV28 | CASSLGSTEAFF
TRBV23-1 | CASSLQKPDSLLNGYTF
TRBV27 | CASSLSARLAGSYNEQFF
TRBV5-8 | CASSFGTGGTGELFF
TRBV7-2 | CASSPEGGGWQPQHF
TRBV5-5 | CASSLDRAGYTF
TRBV4-3 | CASSLDGRDTGELFF
TRBV6-1 | CASSIIQGADQPQHF
TRBV19 | CASSIAPENYGYTF
TRBV6-5 | CASSYLSQPQHF
TRBV7-7 | CASSLPGQGVTDTQYF
TRBV25-1 | CASSEFRAGGHEQYF
TRBV6-1 | CATSGTSGFYYEQYF
TRBV5-8 | CASVLRVGTEAFF
TRBV10-3 | CAIRNSGATDTQYF
TRBV14 | CASRGTSGYEQYF
TRBV11-2 | CASRKPGQRYYDYEQYF